The entry below describes one T cell receptor (beta chain). Its antigen is currently unknown. This CDR3 is built from 13 residues. V lost 5 bases to trimming and J lost 8 bases, with 12 bases between them. Germline V gene lookup returns CDR1 MDHEN and CDR2 SYDVKM. These data are taken from a study of cytomegalovirus exposure and HLA in healthy donors. Whole-study results and caveats: Analysis was carried out at a later point, and it linked a missense DCLRE1C variant to TCR beta V- and J-gene trimming.

Researchers ran the PCR with 60 Vbeta and 13 Jbeta primers. The protocol was immunoSEQ multiplex PCR, while the TCRdb copy is restricted to in-frame clones and leaves out a portion. The repertoire consists of some 130,000 clones, with 79% occurring once and the leading ten covering 6.5%. Participants comprised healthy donors of bone marrow. This sequence was found in a man aged 35-49 years in good health and CMV-seropositive. The chain joins TRBV28 to TRBJ1-4, with D hard to call. The specimen was PBMCs. This CDR3 reads CASSLRPEEKLFF. CDR3 bases: TGTGCCAGCAGTCTCCGGCCGGAGGAAAAACTGTTTTTT. Drawing the rest from reference TRBV28 and TRBJ1-4, the complete variable domain is DVKVTQSSRYLVKRTGEKVFLECVQDMDHENMFWYRQDPGLGLRLIYFSYDVKMKEKGDIPEGYSVSREKKERFSLILESASTNQTSMYLCASSLRPEEKLFFGSGTQLSVL.